The 3 T cell receptor beta chains given below trace back to one sample, sequenced in a study of monozygotic twins with inflammatory bowel disease. TCRdb re-called the 5' RACE reads and gives one entry per CDR3 protein, without DNA. This table holds approximately 150,000 distinct CDR3 sequences. The material sequenced was blood. These receptors were collected from a human donor with ulcerative colitis or Crohn's disease, or a healthy co-twin of an affected twin (not recorded which).

The rearrangement links TRBV29-1 to TRBJ2-7; TCRdb names TRBD1, which stays unverified in the absence of DNA. The V gene's germline CDR1 is SQVTM and CDR2 ANQGSEA. The CDR3 totals 14 residues. The CDR3 is CSVRSGTGAYEQYF.

V is TRBV15 and J is TRBJ1-3; TCRdb calls TRBD1, which cannot be checked without DNA. Germline CDR1 is LNHNV and CDR2 is YYDKDF (reference sequence). The CDR3 runs 13 residues. CDR3: CATSRDPPYTIYF.

The chain is built from TRBV4-2 and TRBJ2-1; the D gene TCRdb calls, TRBD2, cannot be checked with no DNA. This CDR3 spans 18 amino acids. Germline V CDR1 and CDR2: LGHNA, YNFKEQ. The CDR3 reads CASSPLGMSSGRANEQFF.